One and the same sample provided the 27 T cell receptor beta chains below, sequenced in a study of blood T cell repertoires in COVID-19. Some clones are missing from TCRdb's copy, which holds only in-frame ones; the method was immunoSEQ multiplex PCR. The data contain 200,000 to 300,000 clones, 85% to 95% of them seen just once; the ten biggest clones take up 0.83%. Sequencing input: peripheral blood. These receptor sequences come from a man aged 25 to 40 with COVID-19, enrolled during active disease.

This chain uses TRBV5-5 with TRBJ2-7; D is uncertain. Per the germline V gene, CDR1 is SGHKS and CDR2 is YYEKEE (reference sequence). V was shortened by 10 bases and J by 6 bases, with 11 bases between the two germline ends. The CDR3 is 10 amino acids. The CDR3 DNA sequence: TGTGCCTCAAATCCCCCCGAGCAGTACTTC. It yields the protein CASNPPEQYF.

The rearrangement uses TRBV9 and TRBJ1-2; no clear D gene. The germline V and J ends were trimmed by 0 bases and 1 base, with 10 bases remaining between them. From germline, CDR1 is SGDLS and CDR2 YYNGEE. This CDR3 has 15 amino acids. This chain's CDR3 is CASSVGIGNNYGYTF. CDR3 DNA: TGTGCCAGCAGCGTAGGCATCGGGAATAACTATGGCTACACCTTC.

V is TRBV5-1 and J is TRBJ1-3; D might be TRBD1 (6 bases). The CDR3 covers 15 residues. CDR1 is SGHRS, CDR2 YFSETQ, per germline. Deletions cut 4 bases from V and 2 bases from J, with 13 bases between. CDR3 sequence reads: CASSQTGIAGNTIYF. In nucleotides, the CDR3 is TGCGCCAGCAGCCAAACAGGGATTGCTGGAAACACCATATATTTT.

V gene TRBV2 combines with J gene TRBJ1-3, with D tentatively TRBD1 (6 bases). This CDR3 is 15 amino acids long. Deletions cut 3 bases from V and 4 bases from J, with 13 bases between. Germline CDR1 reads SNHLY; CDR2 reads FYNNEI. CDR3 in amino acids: CASSDTGLSGNTIYF. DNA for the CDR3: TGTGCCAGCAGTGATACAGGGCTTTCGGGAAACACCATATATTTT.

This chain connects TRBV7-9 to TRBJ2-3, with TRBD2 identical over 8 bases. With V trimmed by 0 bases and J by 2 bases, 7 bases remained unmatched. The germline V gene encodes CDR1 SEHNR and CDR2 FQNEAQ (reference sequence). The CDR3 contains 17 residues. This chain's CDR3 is CASSLAQGSGDTDTQYF. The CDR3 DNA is TGTGCCAGCAGCTTAGCGCAAGGTAGCGGGGACACAGATACGCAGTATTTT.

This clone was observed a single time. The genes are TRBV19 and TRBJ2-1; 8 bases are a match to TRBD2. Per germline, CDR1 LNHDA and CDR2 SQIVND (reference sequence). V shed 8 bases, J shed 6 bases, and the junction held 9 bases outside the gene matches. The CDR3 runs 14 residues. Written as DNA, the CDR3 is TGTGCCAGTTTACCTACCGGGACTAGCAATGAGCAGTTCTTC. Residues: CASLPTGTSNEQFF.

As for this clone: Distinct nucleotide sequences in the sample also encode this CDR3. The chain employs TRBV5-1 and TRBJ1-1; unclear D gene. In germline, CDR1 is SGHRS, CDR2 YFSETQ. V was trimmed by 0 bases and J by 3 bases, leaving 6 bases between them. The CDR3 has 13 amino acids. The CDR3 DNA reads TGCGCCAGCAGCTTGGGACAAGACACTGAAGCTTTCTTT. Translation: CASSLGQDTEAFF.

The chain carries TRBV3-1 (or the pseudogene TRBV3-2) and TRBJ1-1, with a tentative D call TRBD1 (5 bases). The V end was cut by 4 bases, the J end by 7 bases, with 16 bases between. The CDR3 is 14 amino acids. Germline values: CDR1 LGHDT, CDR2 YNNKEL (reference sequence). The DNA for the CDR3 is TGTGCCAGCAGCCCTCAAACGGGGGGTGTTGAAGCTTTCTTT. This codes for CASSPQTGGVEAFF.

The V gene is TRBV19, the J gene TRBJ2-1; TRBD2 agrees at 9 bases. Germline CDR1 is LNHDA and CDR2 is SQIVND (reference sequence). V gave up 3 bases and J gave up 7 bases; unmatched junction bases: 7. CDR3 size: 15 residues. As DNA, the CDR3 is TGTGCCAGTAGTATTTCCGCGGGGGGGTTGAATGAGCAGTTCTTC. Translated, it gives CASSISAGGLNEQFF.

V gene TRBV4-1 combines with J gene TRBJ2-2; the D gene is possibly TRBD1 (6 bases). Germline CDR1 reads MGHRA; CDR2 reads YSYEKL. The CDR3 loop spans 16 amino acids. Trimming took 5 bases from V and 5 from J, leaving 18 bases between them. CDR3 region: CASSEGHPTWTGELFF. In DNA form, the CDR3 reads TGCGCCAGCAGCGAGGGACACCCAACGTGGACCGGGGAGCTGTTTTTT.

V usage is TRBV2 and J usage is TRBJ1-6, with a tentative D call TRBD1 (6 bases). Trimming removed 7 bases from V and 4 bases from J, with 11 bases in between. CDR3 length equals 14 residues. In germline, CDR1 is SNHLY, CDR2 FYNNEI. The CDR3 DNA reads TGTGCCAGCATAGCTCAGGGGTATAATTCACCCCTCCACTTT. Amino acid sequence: CASIAQGYNSPLHF.

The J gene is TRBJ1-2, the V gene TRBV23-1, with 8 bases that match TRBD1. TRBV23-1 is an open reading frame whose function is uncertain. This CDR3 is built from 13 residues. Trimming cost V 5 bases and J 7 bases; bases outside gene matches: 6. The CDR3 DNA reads TGCGCCAGCAGTAGGTCAGGGGGCGTTGGCTACACCTTC. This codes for CASSRSGGVGYTF.

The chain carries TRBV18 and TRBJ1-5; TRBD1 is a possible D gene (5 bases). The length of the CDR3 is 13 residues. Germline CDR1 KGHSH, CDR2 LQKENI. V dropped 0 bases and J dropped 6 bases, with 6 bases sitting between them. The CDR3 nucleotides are TGTGCCAGCTCACCACCGGGGCTTCAGCCCCAGCATTTT. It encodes CASSPPGLQPQHF.

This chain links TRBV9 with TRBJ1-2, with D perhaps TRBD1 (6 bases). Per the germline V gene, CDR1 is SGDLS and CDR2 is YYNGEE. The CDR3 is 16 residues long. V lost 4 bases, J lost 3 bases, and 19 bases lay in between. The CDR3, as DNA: TGTGCCAGCAGCTCGCGGACAGACAATAATGACTATGGCTACACCTTC. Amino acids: CASSSRTDNNDYGYTF.

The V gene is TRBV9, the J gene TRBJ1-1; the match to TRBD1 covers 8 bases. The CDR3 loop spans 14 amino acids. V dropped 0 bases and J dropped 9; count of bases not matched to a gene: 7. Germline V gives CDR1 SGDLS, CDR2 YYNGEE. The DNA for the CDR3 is TGTGCCAGCAGCGTAGGGTCAGGGGGCGGAAAAGCTTTCTTT. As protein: CASSVGSGGGKAFF.

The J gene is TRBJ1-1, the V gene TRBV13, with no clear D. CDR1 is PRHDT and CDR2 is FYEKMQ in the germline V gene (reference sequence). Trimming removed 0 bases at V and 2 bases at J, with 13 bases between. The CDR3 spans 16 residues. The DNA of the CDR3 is TGTGCCAGCAGCTTAGGGAGATTAAATCCCAACACTGAAGCTTTCTTT. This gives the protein CASSLGRLNPNTEAFF.

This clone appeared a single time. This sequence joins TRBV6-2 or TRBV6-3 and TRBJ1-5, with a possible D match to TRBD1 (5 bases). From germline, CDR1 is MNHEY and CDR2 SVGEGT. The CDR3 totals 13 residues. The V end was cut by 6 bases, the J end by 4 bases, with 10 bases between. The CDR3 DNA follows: TGTGCCAGCAGCCTAGCAGGGAATCAGCCCCAGCATTTT. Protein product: CASSLAGNQPQHF.

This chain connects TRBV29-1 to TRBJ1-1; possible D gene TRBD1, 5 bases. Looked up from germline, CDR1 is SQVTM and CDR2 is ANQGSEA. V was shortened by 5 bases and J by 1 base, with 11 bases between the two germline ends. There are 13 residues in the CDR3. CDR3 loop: CSVQLGGNTEAFF. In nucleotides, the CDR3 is TGCAGCGTTCAGCTCGGGGGGAACACTGAAGCTTTCTTT.

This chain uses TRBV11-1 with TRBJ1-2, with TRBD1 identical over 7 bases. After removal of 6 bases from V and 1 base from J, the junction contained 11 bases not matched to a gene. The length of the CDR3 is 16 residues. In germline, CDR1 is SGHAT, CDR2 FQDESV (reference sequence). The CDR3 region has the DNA TGTGCCAGCAGTTCGACCTCGGGACAGCATAACTATGGCTACACCTTC. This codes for CASSSTSGQHNYGYTF. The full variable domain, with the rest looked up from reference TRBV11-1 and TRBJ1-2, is EAEVAQSPRYKITEKSQAVAFWCDPISGHATLYWYRQILGQGPELLVQFQDESVVDDSQLPKDRFSAERLKGVDSTLKIQPAELGDSAMYLCASSSTSGQHNYGYTFGSGTRLTVV.

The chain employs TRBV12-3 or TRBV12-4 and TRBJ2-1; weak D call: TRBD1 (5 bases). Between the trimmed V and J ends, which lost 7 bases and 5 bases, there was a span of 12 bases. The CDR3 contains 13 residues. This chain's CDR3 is CASTPDRNNEQFF. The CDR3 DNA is TGTGCCAGCACCCCCGACAGAAACAATGAGCAGTTCTTC.

CDR3 residues: CSVDHRVNTEAFF. Written as DNA, the CDR3 is TGCAGCGTTGACCACAGGGTTAACACTGAAGCTTTCTTT. The chain links TRBV29-1 to TRBJ1-1, with D maybe TRBD1 (6 bases). The CDR3 consists of 13 residues. Germline V gives CDR1 SQVTM, CDR2 ANQGSEA. The V and J ends lost 3 bases and 2 bases respectively, with 10 bases between them.

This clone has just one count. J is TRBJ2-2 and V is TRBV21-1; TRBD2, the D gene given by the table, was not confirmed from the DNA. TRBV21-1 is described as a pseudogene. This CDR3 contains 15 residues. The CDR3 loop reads CASPGGGASGGELFF. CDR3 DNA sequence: TGTGCCAGCCCGGGAGGGGGGGCCTCGGGCGGGGAGCTGTTTTTT.

DNA for the CDR3: TGTGCCAGTAGGGCGGGGGATGAGCAGTTCTTC. Its protein is CASRAGDEQFF. The chain has TRBV19 and TRBJ2-1; 7 bases are shared with TRBD2. Germline values: CDR1 LNHDA, CDR2 SQIVND (reference sequence). The CDR3 is 11 amino acids. Trimming cost V 6 bases and J 8 bases; bases outside gene matches: 1.

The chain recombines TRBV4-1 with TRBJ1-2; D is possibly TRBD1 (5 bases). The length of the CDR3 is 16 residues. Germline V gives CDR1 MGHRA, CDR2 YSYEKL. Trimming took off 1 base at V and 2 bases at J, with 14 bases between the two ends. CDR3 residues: CASSQVPVQENYGYTF. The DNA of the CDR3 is TGCGCCAGCAGCCAAGTTCCCGTACAGGAGAACTATGGCTACACCTTC.

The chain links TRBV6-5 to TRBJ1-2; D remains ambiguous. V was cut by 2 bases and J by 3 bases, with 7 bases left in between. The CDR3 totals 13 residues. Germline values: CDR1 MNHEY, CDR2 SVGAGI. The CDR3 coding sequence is TGTGCCAGCAGTTACCGGACTCACTATGGCTACACCTTC. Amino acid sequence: CASSYRTHYGYTF.

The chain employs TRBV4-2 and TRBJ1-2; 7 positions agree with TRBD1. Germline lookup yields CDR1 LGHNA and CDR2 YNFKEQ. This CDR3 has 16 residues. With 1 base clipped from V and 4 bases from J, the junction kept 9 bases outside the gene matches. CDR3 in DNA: TGTGCCAGCAGCCAAGCATCGACAGGGAATCCCTATGGCTACACCTTC. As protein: CASSQASTGNPYGYTF.

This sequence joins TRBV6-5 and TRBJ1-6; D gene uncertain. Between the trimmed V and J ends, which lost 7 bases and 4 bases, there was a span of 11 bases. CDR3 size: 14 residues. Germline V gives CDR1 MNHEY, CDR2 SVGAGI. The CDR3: CASKTAQYNSPLHF. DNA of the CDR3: TGTGCCAGCAAAACAGCCCAATATAATTCACCCCTCCACTTT.